This T cell receptor (beta chain) is drawn from a study of cytomegalovirus exposure and HLA in healthy donors. Regarding the study as a whole: Roughly uniform sequencing depth across donors was assumed, possibly incorrectly.

A word on this clone: Its antigen remains unidentified.

The PCR contained 60 Vbeta and 13 Jbeta primers. Clones were read by immunoSEQ multiplex PCR, and TCRdb kept only the in-frame ones, dropping some. The sample shows 130,000 to 150,000 clones, almost 85% of them seen only once. The CDR3 extends over 16 amino acids. The germline CDR1 and CDR2 sequences are MNHNY and SVGAGI (reference sequence). Trimming cost V 0 bases and J 1 base; bases outside gene matches: 3. The source of this sequence is a man younger than 40 in good health and CMV-seropositive. The chain joins TRBV6-6 to TRBJ2-7; 10 positions match TRBD1. The sample taken for sequencing was PBMCs. The CDR3 nucleotides read TGTGCCAGCAGTTACTCGACAGGGGGCTATTCCTACGAGCAGTACTTC. Its translation is CASSYSTGGYSYEQYF.